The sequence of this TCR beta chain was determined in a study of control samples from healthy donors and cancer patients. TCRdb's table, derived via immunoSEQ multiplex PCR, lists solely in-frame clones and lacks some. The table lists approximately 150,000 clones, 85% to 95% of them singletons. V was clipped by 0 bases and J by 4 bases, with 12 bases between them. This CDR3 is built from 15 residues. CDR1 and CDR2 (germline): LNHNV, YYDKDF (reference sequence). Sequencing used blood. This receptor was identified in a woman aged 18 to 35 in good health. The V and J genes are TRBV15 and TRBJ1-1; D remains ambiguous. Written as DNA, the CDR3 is TGTGCCACCAGCAGAGAGTACAGCCCTAGCACTGAAGCTTTCTTT. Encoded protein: CATSREYSPSTEAFF.